The clone carrying this T cell receptor (beta chain) was seen more than once but under ten times. The CDR3 totals 14 residues. Deletions cut 2 bases from V and 3 bases from J, with 10 bases between. Germline V lookup: CDR1 MDHEN, CDR2 SYDVKM. The data were obtained in a study of patients and donors after allogeneic stem cell transplantation. Using its own MiXCR run on the RT-PCR reads, TCRdb lists one record per CDR3 protein. The data contain roughly 200,000 distinct CDR3 sequences, about 38% of them singletons. The rearrangement joins TRBV28 to TRBJ1-1; the D gene is possibly TRBD1 (6 bases). The receptor was derived from a human donor who was either an allogeneic HSCT recipient or a stem cell or donor lymphocyte infusion donor (not recorded which). It is not recorded whose cells these are; they may come from a transplant donor. The sequenced sample was blood, either unsorted or a sorted T cell fraction (not recorded which). The CDR3 region is CASSLQGSYTEAFF. The CDR3 bases are TGTGCCAGCAGTTTACAGGGGTCCTACACTGAAGCTTTCTTT. The entire variable domain, with the rest obtained from reference TRBV28 and TRBJ1-1, is as follows: DVKVTQSSRYLVKRTGEKVFLECVQDMDHENMFWYRQDPGLGLRLIYFSYDVKMKEKGDIPEGYSVSREKKERFSLILESASTNQTSMYLCASSLQGSYTEAFFGQGTRLTVV.